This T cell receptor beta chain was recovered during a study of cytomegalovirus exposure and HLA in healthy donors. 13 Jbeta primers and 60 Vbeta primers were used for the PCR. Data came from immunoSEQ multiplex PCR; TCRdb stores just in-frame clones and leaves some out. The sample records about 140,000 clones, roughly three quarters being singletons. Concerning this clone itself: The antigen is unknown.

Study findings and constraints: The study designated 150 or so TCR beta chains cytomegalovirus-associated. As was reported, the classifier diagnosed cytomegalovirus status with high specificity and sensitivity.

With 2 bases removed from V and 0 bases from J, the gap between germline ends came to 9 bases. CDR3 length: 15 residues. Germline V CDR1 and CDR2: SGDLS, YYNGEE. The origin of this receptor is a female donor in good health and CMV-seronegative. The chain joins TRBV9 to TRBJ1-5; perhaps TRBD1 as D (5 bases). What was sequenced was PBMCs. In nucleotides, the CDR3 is TGTGCCAGCAGCGTCGACAGTCATAGCAATCAGCCCCAGCATTTT. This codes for CASSVDSHSNQPQHF.